The 17 T cell receptor beta chains in this list originate from one sample, sequenced in a study of OX40 agonist ivuxolimab in advanced cancers. Measured with immunoSEQ multiplex PCR; TCRdb has only the in-frame clones, and not every one. This sample yields about 90,000 clones, of which approximately 91% are seen a single time; less than 0.35% belongs to the top ten. The material was CD4+ or CD8+ T cells sorted from blood, obtained in a trial of the OX40 agonist ivuxolimab. Every receptor here comes from an adult with an advanced solid tumor such as melanoma, head and neck, liver or kidney cancer.

The chain combines TRBV30 with TRBJ2-2; possibly TRBD1 for D (6 bases). The CDR3 spans 14 residues. The germline V and J ends were trimmed by 3 bases and 3 bases, with 11 bases remaining between them. CDR1 GTSNPN and CDR2 SVGIG come from the germline V gene (reference sequence). The CDR3 region is CAWRRTEYTGELFF. The CDR3 DNA follows: TGTGCCTGGAGGCGGACAGAATACACCGGGGAGCTGTTTTTT.

The chain recombines TRBV5-1 with TRBJ2-1, with 11 bases fitting TRBD2. Germline CDR1 is SGHRS and CDR2 is YFSETQ. The CDR3 runs to 15 residues. J was trimmed by 3 bases and V by 5 bases; bases with no gene match: 4. In DNA form, the CDR3 reads TGCGCCAGCAGGCCCGGGACTAGCGGCTACAATGAGCAGTTCTTC. Translated, it gives CASRPGTSGYNEQFF.

A note on this clone: The germline gene is not matched at one end of the junction; a read error may be the cause. J is TRBJ2-3 and V is TRBV5-6, with D perhaps assigned TRBD1 or TRBD2 (5 bases each). This CDR3 has 17 residues. Germline CDR1 is SGHDT and CDR2 is YYEEEE. The CDR3 DNA reads TGTGCCAGCAGCTTGGCGCTAGGGGCTAGCCGCACATATACGCAGTATTTT. Its translation: CASSLALGASRTYTQYF.

The chain couples TRBV9 to TRBJ2-1; 7 positions agree with TRBD2. V lost 4 bases to trimming and J lost 10 bases; unmatched junction nucleotides: 8. Germline V gene sequence: CDR1 SGDLS, CDR2 YYNGEE. The CDR3 is 13 residues long. This CDR3 is CASSSTVGLEQFF. In DNA, the CDR3 is TGTGCCAGCAGCTCGACAGTGGGACTAGAGCAGTTCTTC.

The V and J genes are TRBV20-1 and TRBJ2-7; D is ambiguous. The CDR3 sequence is 11 residues long. V was shortened by 0 bases and J by 4 bases, with 4 bases between the two germline ends. Germline assignment: CDR1 DFQATT and CDR2 SNEGSKA (reference sequence). DNA of the CDR3: TGCAGTGCTAGAGATTGGTACGAGCAGTACTTC. Translating it yields CSARDWYEQYF.

The V call is TRBV7-2, the J call TRBJ1-4; no clear D gene. V lost 3 bases and J 2 bases, leaving 7 bases between the germline ends. This CDR3 spans 14 amino acids. Germline values: CDR1 SGHTA, CDR2 FQGNSA. The CDR3 spells CASSFRSTNEKLFF. CDR3 nucleotides: TGTGCCAGCAGCTTCCGGAGCACTAATGAAAAACTGTTTTTT.

V usage is TRBV11-2 and J usage is TRBJ2-3; D is perhaps TRBD2 (5 bases). This CDR3 region has 12 residues. V lost 5 bases to trimming and J lost 6 bases, with 9 bases between them. Germline V lookup: CDR1 SGHAT, CDR2 FQNNGV. CDR3 residues: CASSRERDTQYF. In DNA, the CDR3 is TGTGCCAGCAGCCGAGAGCGGGATACGCAGTATTTT.

The gene calls are TRBV4-3 and TRBJ1-2; 9 nucleotides agree with TRBD1. Germline loops: CDR1 LGHNA, CDR2 YSLEER. J was trimmed by 2 bases and V by 4 bases; bases with no gene match: 11. The CDR3 has 17 amino acids. The CDR3 region is CASSRIGGQGRNYGYTF. The DNA for the CDR3 is TGCGCCAGCAGCCGCATAGGGGGACAGGGCAGGAACTATGGCTACACCTTC.

The chain employs TRBV6-6 and TRBJ2-2, with 13 bases aligning to TRBD2. The CDR3 has 16 amino acids. Germline trimming cut 5 bases from V and 4 bases from J; bases unmatched to any gene: 4. Germline CDR1 and CDR2: MNHNY and SVGAGI (reference sequence). The CDR3 nucleotides read TGTGCCAGCAGTCCGGGACTAGCGGGACCCACCGGGGAGCTGTTTTTT. This gives the protein CASSPGLAGPTGELFF.

This sequence joins TRBV28 and TRBJ2-7; possible D gene TRBD1, 6 bases. V was cut by 4 bases and J by 0 bases, with 13 bases left in between. The CDR3 covers 15 residues. Germline V gene data show CDR1 as MDHEN and CDR2 as SYDVKM. The CDR3 sequence is CASSSGALSSYEQYF. The CDR3 coding sequence is TGTGCCAGCAGTTCAGGGGCCCTGAGCTCCTACGAGCAGTACTTC.

The CDR3 DNA is TGTGCCAGCAAGGGACAGTTGAACACTGAAGCTTTCTTT. It specifies CASKGQLNTEAFF. This chain uses TRBV27 with TRBJ1-1, with 7 bases matching TRBD1. Germline V gives CDR1 MNHEY, CDR2 SMNVEV (reference sequence). The ends lost 7 bases at V and 0 bases at J; junction bases unmatched: 2. The CDR3 is 13 residues long.

The chain has TRBV9 and TRBJ2-3, with D unresolved. Germline V gene lookup returns CDR1 SGDLS and CDR2 YYNGEE. This CDR3 is 12 amino acids long. Trimming cost V 0 bases and J 5 bases, with 4 bases left between them. The chain's CDR3 is CASSVDRDTQYF. The CDR3 nucleotides read TGTGCCAGCAGCGTAGACAGAGATACGCAGTATTTT.

V and J are TRBV30 and TRBJ1-1; 12 bases agree with TRBD1. Germline CDR1 is GTSNPN and CDR2 is SVGIG (reference sequence). Trimming took 5 bases from V and 5 from J; bases not matched to a gene: 9. This CDR3 is built from 15 residues. Here the CDR3 DNA reads TGTGCCTGGGCCAGGTTGGGACAGGGGGCGACTGAAGCTTTCTTT. This translates into CAWARLGQGATEAFF.

The CDR3 sequence: CSVGEQVYNEQFF. CDR3 sequence (DNA): TGCAGCGTTGGTGAGCAGGTTTACAATGAGCAGTTCTTC. This rearrangement joins TRBV29-1 to TRBJ2-1, with D unclear. The CDR3 totals 13 residues. Trimming pared 4 bases from V and 4 bases from J, leaving 11 bases between. Germline V gene data show CDR1 as SQVTM and CDR2 as ANQGSEA.

The gene calls are TRBV6-1 and TRBJ2-3; 9 bases match TRBD2. V gave up 3 bases and J gave up 5 bases; unmatched junction bases: 6. This CDR3 spans 15 amino acids. CDR1 and CDR2 from the germline V gene are MNHNS and SASEGT. This chain's CDR3 is CASSERGGVRDTQYF. Here the CDR3 DNA reads TGTGCCAGCAGTGAGCGGGGGGGAGTTAGAGATACGCAGTATTTT.

The J gene is TRBJ2-2, the V gene TRBV9, with 8 bases identical to TRBD2. Per the germline V gene, CDR1 is SGDLS and CDR2 is YYNGEE. CDR3 length: 16 residues. V trimming: 4 bases; J trimming: 4 bases; junction bases outside the gene matches: 9. In nucleotides, the CDR3 is TGTGCCAGCAGCCCTCTATACCTAGCGGGCACCGGGGAGCTGTTTTTT. Protein: CASSPLYLAGTGELFF.

The chain employs TRBV6-6 and TRBJ1-5; 8 bases map to TRBD1. This CDR3 is 14 amino acids long. J gave up 7 bases and V 2 bases, and 4 bases lay outside the gene matches. The germline CDR1 and CDR2 sequences are MNHNY and SVGAGI (reference sequence). CDR3 DNA: TGTGCCAGCAGTTACGGACAGGGTGGACAGCCCCAGCATTTT. Encoded protein: CASSYGQGGQPQHF.